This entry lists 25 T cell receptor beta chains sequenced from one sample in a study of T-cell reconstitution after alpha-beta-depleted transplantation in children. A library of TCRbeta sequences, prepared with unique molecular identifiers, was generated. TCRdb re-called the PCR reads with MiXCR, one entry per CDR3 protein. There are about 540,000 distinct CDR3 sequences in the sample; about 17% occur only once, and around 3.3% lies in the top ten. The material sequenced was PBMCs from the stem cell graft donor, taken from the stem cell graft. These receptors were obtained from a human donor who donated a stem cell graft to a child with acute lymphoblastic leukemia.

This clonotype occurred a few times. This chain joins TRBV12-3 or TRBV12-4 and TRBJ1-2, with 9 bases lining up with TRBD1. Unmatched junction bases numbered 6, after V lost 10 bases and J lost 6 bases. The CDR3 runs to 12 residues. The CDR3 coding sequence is TGTGCCACCGGTTGGGACAGGGATGGCTACACCTTC. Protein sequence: CATGWDRDGYTF.

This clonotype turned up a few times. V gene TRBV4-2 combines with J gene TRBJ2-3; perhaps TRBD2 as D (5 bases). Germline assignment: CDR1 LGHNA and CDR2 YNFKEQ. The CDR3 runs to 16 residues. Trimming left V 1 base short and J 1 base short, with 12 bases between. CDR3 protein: CASSQVGGGRTDTQYF. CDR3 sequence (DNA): TGTGCCAGCAGCCAAGTCGGCGGCGGGCGCACAGATACGCAGTATTTT.

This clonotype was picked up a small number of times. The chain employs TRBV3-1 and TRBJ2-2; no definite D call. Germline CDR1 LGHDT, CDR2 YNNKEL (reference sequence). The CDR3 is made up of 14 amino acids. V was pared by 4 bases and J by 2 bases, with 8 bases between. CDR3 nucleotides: TGTGCCAGCAGCCCTAAACTAAACACCGGGGAGCTGTTTTTT. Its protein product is CASSPKLNTGELFF.

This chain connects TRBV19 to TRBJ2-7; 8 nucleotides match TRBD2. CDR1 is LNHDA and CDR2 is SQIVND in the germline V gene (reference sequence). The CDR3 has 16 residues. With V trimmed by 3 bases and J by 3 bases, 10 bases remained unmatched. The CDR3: CASSMTSVKLYYEQYF. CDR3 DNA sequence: TGTGCCAGTAGTATGACTAGCGTGAAGCTTTACTACGAGCAGTACTTC.

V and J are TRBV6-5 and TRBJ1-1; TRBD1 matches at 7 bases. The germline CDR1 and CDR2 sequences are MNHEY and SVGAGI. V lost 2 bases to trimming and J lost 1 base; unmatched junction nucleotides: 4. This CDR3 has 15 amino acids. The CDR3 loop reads CASSYPRGQNTEAFF. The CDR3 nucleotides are TGTGCCAGCAGTTACCCGAGGGGGCAGAACACTGAAGCTTTCTTT.

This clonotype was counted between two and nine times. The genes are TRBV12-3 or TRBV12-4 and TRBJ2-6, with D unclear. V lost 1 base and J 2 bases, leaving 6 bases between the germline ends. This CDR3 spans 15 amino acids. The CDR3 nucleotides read TGTGCCAGCAGTTTAGGACTCGCTGGGGCCAACGTCCTGACTTTC. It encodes CASSLGLAGANVLTF.

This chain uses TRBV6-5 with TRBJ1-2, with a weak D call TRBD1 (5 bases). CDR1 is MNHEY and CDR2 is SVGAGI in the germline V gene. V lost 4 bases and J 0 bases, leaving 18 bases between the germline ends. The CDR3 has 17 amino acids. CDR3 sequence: CASSLLDGHSANYGYTF. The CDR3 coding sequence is TGTGCCAGCAGTTTGTTGGACGGACACTCTGCTAACTATGGCTACACCTTC.

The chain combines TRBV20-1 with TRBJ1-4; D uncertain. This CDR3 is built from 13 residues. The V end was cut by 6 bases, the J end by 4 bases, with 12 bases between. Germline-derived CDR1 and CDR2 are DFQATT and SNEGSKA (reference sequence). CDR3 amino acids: CSAPHGNNEKLFF. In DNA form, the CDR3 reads TGCAGTGCCCCCCACGGGAATAATGAAAAACTGTTTTTT.

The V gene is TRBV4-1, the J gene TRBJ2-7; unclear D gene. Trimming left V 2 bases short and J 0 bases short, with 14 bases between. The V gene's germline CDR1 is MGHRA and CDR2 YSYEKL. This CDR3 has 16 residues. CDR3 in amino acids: CASSQNPGWSSYEQYF. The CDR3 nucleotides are TGCGCCAGCAGCCAAAACCCGGGTTGGAGCTCCTACGAGCAGTACTTC.

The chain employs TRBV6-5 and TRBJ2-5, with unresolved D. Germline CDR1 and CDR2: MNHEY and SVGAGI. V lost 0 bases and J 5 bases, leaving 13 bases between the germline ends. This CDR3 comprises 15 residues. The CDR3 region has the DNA TGTGCCAGCAGTTACTCGATCGATTCCTACGAGACCCAGTACTTC. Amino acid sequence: CASSYSIDSYETQYF.

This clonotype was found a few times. CDR3 protein: CASSLGASGRGTDTQYF. In DNA, the CDR3 is TGCGCCAGCAGCTTGGGGGCCAGCGGGAGAGGAACAGATACGCAGTATTTT. The chain recombines TRBV5-1 with TRBJ2-3; 8 bases are a match to TRBD2. The V segment lost 0 bases and the J segment 3 bases; nucleotides outside the gene matches: 9. The germline V gene has CDR1 SGHRS and CDR2 YFSETQ. This CDR3 is built from 17 residues.

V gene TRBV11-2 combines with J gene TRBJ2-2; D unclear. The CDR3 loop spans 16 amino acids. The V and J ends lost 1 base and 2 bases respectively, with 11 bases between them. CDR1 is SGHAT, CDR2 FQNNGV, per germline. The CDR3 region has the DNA TGTGCCAGCAGCTTAGGGGTGATACACAACACCGGGGAGCTGTTTTTT. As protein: CASSLGVIHNTGELFF.

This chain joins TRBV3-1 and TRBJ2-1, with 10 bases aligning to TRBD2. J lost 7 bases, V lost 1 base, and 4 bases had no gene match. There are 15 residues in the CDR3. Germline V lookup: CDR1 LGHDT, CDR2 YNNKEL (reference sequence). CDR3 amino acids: CASSQGLAGPNEQFF. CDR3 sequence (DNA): TGTGCCAGCAGCCAAGGACTAGCGGGCCCAAATGAGCAGTTCTTC.

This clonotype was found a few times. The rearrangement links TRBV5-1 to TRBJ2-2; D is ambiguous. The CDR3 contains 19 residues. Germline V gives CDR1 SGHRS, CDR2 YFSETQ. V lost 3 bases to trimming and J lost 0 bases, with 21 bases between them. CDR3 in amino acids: CASSSLPLRAFANTGELFF. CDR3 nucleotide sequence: TGCGCCAGCAGCTCTCTCCCGCTTAGGGCATTCGCGAACACCGGGGAGCTGTTTTTT.

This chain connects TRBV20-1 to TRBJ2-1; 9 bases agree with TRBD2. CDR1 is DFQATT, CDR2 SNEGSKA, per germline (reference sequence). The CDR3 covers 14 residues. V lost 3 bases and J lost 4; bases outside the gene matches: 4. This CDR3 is CSARAGGSYNEQFF. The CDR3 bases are TGCAGTGCTAGGGCGGGAGGGAGTTACAATGAGCAGTTCTTC.

The CDR3 DNA sequence: TGTGCCAGCAGTGACGCTGTTTCCGAGCAGTACTTC. It codes for CASSDAVSEQYF. This chain connects TRBV6-1 to TRBJ2-7; no reliable D call. V lost 3 bases to trimming and J lost 6 bases, with 9 bases between them. The CDR3 is 12 amino acids. Germline V gene lookup returns CDR1 MNHNS and CDR2 SASEGT.

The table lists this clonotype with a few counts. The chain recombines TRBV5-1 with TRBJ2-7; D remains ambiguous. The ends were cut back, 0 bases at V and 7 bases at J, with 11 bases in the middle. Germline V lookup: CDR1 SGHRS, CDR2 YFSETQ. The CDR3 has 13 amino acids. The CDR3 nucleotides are TGCGCCAGCAGCTTGGTGGCATCGTCTGAGCAGTACTTC. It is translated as CASSLVASSEQYF.

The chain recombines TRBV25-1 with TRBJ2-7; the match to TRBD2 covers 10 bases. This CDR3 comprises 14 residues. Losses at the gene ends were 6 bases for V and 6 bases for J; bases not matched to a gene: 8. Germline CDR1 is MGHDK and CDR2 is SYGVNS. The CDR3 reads CASSLAAGGREQYF. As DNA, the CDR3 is TGTGCCAGCAGCCTAGCAGCGGGAGGGCGCGAGCAGTACTTC.

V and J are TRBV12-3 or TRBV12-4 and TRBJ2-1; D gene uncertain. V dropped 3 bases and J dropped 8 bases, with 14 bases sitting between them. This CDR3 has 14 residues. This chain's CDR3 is CASSFGRRIHEQFF. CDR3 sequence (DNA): TGTGCCAGCAGTTTCGGTCGACGGATTCATGAGCAGTTCTTC.

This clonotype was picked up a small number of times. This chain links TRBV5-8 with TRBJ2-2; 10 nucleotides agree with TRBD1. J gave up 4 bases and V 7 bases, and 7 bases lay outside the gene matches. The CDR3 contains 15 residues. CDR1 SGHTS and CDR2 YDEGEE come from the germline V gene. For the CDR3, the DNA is TGTGCCAGCGGTCATGGGACAGGGGTCACCGGGGAGCTGTTTTTT. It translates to CASGHGTGVTGELFF.

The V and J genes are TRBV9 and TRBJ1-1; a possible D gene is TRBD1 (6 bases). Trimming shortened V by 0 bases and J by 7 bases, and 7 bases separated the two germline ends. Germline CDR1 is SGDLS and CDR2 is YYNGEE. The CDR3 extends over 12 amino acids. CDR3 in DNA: TGTGCCAGCAGCGTAGAGGGGGGTGAAGCTTTCTTT. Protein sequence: CASSVEGGEAFF.

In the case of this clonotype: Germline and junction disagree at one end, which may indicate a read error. The CDR3 region has the DNA TGTGCCAGCCGTTTCGCTTTCAATGAGCAGTTCTTC. Its translation is CASRFAFNEQFF. The chain combines TRBV27 with TRBJ2-1; D not certain. The CDR3 is 12 amino acids. The germline V gene has CDR1 MNHEY and CDR2 SMNVEV (reference sequence).

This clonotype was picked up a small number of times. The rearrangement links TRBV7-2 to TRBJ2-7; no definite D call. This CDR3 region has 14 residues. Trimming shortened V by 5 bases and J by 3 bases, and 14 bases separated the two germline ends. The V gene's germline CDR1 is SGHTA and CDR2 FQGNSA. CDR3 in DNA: TGTGCCAGCAGCCCTAGTTTCCAGGTCTACGAGCAGTACTTC. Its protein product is CASSPSFQVYEQYF.

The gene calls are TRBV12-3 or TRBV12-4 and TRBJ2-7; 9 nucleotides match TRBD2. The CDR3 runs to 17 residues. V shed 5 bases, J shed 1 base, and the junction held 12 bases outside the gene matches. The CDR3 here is CASSATGTGLASYEQYF. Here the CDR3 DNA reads TGTGCCAGCAGTGCGACAGGGACCGGACTAGCGTCCTACGAGCAGTACTTC.

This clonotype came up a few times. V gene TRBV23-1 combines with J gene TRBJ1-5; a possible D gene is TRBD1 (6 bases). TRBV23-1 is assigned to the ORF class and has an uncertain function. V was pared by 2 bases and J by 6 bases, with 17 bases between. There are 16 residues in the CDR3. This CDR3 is CASSQTPQGLAQPQHF. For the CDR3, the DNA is TGCGCCAGCAGTCAAACCCCACAGGGTCTAGCTCAGCCCCAGCATTTT.